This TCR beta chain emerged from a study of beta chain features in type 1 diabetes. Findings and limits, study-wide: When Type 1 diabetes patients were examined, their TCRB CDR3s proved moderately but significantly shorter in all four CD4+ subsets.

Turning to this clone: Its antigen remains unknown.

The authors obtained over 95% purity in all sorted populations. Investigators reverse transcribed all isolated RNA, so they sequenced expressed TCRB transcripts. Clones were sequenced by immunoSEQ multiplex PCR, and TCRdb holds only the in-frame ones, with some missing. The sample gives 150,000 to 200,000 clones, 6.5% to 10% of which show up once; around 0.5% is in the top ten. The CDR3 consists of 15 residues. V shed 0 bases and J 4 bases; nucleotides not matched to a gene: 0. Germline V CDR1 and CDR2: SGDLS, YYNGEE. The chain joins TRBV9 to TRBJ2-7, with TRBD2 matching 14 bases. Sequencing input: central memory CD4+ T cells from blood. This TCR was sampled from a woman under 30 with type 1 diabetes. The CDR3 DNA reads TGTGCCAGCAGCGTAGGACTAGCGGGAGGGTACGAGCAGTACTTC. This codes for CASSVGLAGGYEQYF.